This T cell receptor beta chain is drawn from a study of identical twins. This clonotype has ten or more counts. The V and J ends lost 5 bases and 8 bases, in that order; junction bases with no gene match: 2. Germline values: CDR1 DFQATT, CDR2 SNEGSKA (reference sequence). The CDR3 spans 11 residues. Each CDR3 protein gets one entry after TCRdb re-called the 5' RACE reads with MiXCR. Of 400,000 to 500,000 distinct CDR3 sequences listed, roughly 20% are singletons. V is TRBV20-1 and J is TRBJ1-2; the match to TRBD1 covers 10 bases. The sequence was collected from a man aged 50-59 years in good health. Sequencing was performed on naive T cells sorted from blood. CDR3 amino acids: CSADRGLGYTF. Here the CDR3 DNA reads TGCAGTGCTGACAGGGGGCTAGGCTACACCTTC.